This passage covers 22 T cell receptor beta chains from one sample sequenced in a study of T cell repertoires in cytomegalovirus infection. No antigen has been assigned to these receptors. A single record per CDR3 protein comes from TCRdb applying MiXCR to the reads. The sample holds 550,000 to 700,000 distinct CDR3 sequences, 40% seen once. This specimen was cultured PBMCs, taken from culture after CMV antigen stimulation. All receptors derive from a human donor in good health (CMV status not recorded). Some clones in this sample may be carry-over from other donors' samples.

The chain carries TRBV7-9 and TRBJ2-3, with 11 bases matching TRBD2. The V and J ends lost 4 bases and 5 bases, in that order; junction bases with no gene match: 8. Germline CDR1 reads SEHNR; CDR2 reads FQNEAQ (reference sequence). The CDR3 consists of 16 residues. In DNA form, the CDR3 reads TGTGCCAGCAGCTCCCTGACTAGCGGGATGAGAGATACGCAGTATTTT. This translates into CASSSLTSGMRDTQYF.

A remark on this clonotype: A read error may explain this, as a much larger clone is one base away. J is TRBJ2-7 and V is TRBV7-2; 11 positions match TRBD2. Germline V gene sequence: CDR1 SGHTA, CDR2 FQGNSA. The CDR3 has 15 amino acids. Unmatched junction bases numbered 3, after V lost 0 bases and J lost 5 bases. CDR3 region: CASSLAPLAGDEQYF. The CDR3 region has the DNA TGTGCCAGCAGCTTAGCACCACTAGCGGGGGACGAGCAGTACTTC.

This clonotype showed up just a few times. This chain uses TRBV6-1 with TRBJ1-2, with TRBD1 identical over 7 bases. Per the germline V gene, CDR1 is MNHNS and CDR2 is SASEGT. Germline trimming cut 3 bases from V and 4 bases from J; bases unmatched to any gene: 2. The CDR3 totals 13 residues. The CDR3 sequence: CASSERDSYGYTF. The CDR3 DNA reads as TGTGCCAGCAGTGAGCGGGACAGCTATGGCTACACCTTC.

The J gene is TRBJ1-1, the V gene TRBV29-1; TRBD1 is a possible D gene (5 bases). Germline V gene lookup returns CDR1 SQVTM and CDR2 ANQGSEA. The ends were cut back, 6 bases at V and 3 bases at J, with 17 bases in the middle. The CDR3 covers 14 residues. CDR3 in amino acids: CSVKAWGDDTEAFF. CDR3 coding DNA: TGCAGCGTCAAGGCGTGGGGCGACGACACTGAAGCTTTCTTT.

As for this clonotype: A read error is possible here, since a much larger clone lies one base away. V usage is TRBV5-3 and J usage is TRBJ2-2; maybe TRBD1 (6 bases). TRBV5-3 counts as an open reading frame of uncertain function. The V gene lost 8 bases and the J gene lost 1 base, with 12 bases spanning the gap. The CDR3 is made up of 14 amino acids. The CDR3 DNA reads as TGTGCCAGCAGCGTGACAGGGAACACCGGGGAGCTGTTTTTT. It is translated as CASSVTGNTGELFF.

In its sample, this clonotype was seen a few times. The rearrangement links TRBV7-2 to TRBJ2-5; D unclear. This CDR3 is built from 14 residues. CDR1 is SGHTA and CDR2 is FQGNSA in the germline V gene. V was shortened by 5 bases and J by 5 bases, with 15 bases between the two germline ends. CDR3 in amino acids: CASSRAVTVETQYF. In nucleotides, the CDR3 is TGTGCCAGCAGCCGGGCGGTGACGGTGGAGACCCAGTACTTC.

This chain joins TRBV7-2 and TRBJ2-1; 13 positions agree with TRBD2. CDR3 length equals 19 residues. Unmatched junction bases numbered 15, after V lost 2 bases and J lost 8 bases. CDR1 and CDR2 (germline): SGHTA, FQGNSA. The CDR3: CASSLILAGGPMQSHEQFF. CDR3 coding DNA: TGTGCCAGCAGCTTAATACTAGCGGGAGGGCCCATGCAATCACATGAGCAGTTCTTC.

This clonotype was counted a few times. The V and J genes are TRBV7-8 and TRBJ2-4; D is undetermined. The CDR3 runs to 13 residues. V lost 5 bases and J 10 bases, leaving 15 bases between the germline ends. The germline V gene has CDR1 SGHVS and CDR2 FQNEAQ. The CDR3 sequence: CASSLTPVGIQYF. DNA of the CDR3: TGTGCCAGCAGCCTTACCCCAGTCGGTATTCAGTACTTC.

The chain is built from TRBV20-1 and TRBJ1-1; a weak D match, TRBD1 (5 bases). The CDR3 spans 14 residues. Trimming removed 3 bases from V and 0 bases from J, with 11 bases in between. Per germline, CDR1 DFQATT and CDR2 SNEGSKA (reference sequence). CDR3 sequence reads: CSARKIGVNTEAFF. CDR3 coding DNA: TGCAGTGCTAGGAAAATAGGGGTGAACACTGAAGCTTTCTTT.

Ten or more counts support this clonotype. V usage is TRBV7-2 and J usage is TRBJ1-1, with D unresolved. The V gene's germline CDR1 is SGHTA and CDR2 FQGNSA. The V and J ends lost 1 base and 1 base respectively, with 7 bases between them. The CDR3 sequence is 14 residues long. The CDR3 nucleotides are TGTGCCAGCAGCTTAGAATCGGAGAACACTGAAGCTTTCTTT. It is translated as CASSLESENTEAFF.

This clonotype was counted at least ten times. The chain carries TRBV4-3 and TRBJ2-4; weak D call: TRBD1 (6 bases). This CDR3 has 12 amino acids. The V end lost 0 bases, the J end lost 16 bases, and 13 bases lay between the germline ends. CDR1 and CDR2 (germline): LGHNA, YSLEER. The CDR3 DNA reads as TGCGCCAGCAGCCAAGAACCGGGACATATTTACTTC. It specifies CASSQEPGHIYF.

The CDR3 DNA reads as TGCAGTGCCGCCCCCGGGACAGGGGATCGGCCCCAGCATTTT. Protein sequence: CSAAPGTGDRPQHF. The chain has TRBV20-1 and TRBJ1-5; TRBD1 matches 10 bases. V lost 6 bases, J lost 9 bases, and 11 bases stayed unmatched. CDR1 and CDR2 (germline): DFQATT, SNEGSKA (reference sequence). The CDR3 is 14 residues long.

The rearrangement joins TRBV12-3 or TRBV12-4 to TRBJ1-4; no clear D. The CDR3 is 13 residues long. V was clipped by 6 bases and J by 7 bases, with 12 bases between them. CDR3 residues: CASRTDLGEKLFF. The DNA of the CDR3 is TGTGCCAGCAGAACAGATTTAGGTGAAAAACTGTTTTTT.

This sequence joins TRBV7-2 and TRBJ1-6; D call uncertain. Per the germline V gene, CDR1 is SGHTA and CDR2 is FQGNSA. CDR3 length: 13 residues. V was trimmed by 2 bases and J by 10 bases, leaving 9 bases between them. CDR3 in amino acids: CASSLRARSPLHF. Here the CDR3 DNA reads TGTGCCAGCAGCTTACGGGCCCGATCACCCCTCCACTTT.

This chain connects TRBV11-2 to TRBJ2-7, with 7 bases lining up with TRBD2. V shed 3 bases and J 2 bases; nucleotides not matched to a gene: 13. The CDR3 extends over 17 amino acids. CDR1 is SGHAT, CDR2 FQNNGV, per germline. The CDR3 is CASSFFRTSEPPYEQYF. As DNA, the CDR3 is TGTGCCAGCAGCTTTTTTAGAACTAGCGAACCCCCCTACGAGCAGTACTTC.

The J gene is TRBJ1-2, the V gene TRBV7-8; 7 bases line up with TRBD1. Germline loops: CDR1 SGHVS, CDR2 FQNEAQ. The CDR3 runs to 14 residues. Trimming at V came to 5 bases and at J to 4 bases, leaving 7 bases not matched to a gene. CDR3 nucleotides: TGTGCCAGCAGCCAAACCCCAGGGGGCTATGGCTACACCTTC. It encodes CASSQTPGGYGYTF.

This chain links TRBV27 with TRBJ1-6; D possibly corresponds to TRBD1 (5 bases). Trimming removed 8 bases at V and 0 bases at J, with 17 bases between. Germline loops: CDR1 MNHEY, CDR2 SMNVEV (reference sequence). The CDR3 extends over 17 amino acids. The CDR3 DNA is TGTGCCAGCCGGCGGGACCGAATGAGCTCCTATAATTCACCCCTCCACTTT. This gives the protein CASRRDRMSSYNSPLHF.

This clonotype turned up a few times. The chain recombines TRBV28 with TRBJ2-7; D assignment may be TRBD1 or TRBD2 (6 bases each). Trimming took 6 bases from V and 2 from J, leaving 14 bases between them. Germline CDR1 and CDR2: MDHEN and SYDVKM. This CDR3 has 14 amino acids. CDR3: CASSSPGATYEQYF. The CDR3 DNA is TGTGCCAGCAGCTCACCGGGGGCCACCTACGAGCAGTACTTC.

This chain joins TRBV20-1 and TRBJ2-1; D tentatively reads TRBD1 or TRBD2 (5 bases each). Trimming pared 0 bases from V and 10 bases from J, leaving 19 bases between. Germline V CDR1 and CDR2: DFQATT, SNEGSKA (reference sequence). The CDR3 extends over 15 amino acids. This chain's CDR3 is CSAREATADKEEQFF. CDR3 coding DNA: TGCAGTGCTAGAGAGGCGACAGCGGACAAGGAGGAGCAGTTCTTC.

V and J are TRBV6-1 and TRBJ2-1; TRBD2 aligns across 9 bases. J was trimmed by 4 bases and V by 6 bases; bases with no gene match: 10. Germline V CDR1 and CDR2: MNHNS, SASEGT. The CDR3 sequence is 16 residues long. CDR3 nucleotide sequence: TGTGCCAGCAGACTCTTAGCGGGAGCGGGTTACAATGAGCAGTTCTTC. Amino acid sequence: CASRLLAGAGYNEQFF.

V and J are TRBV7-2 and TRBJ1-1, with a tentative D call TRBD1 (6 bases). The CDR3 consists of 11 residues. V gave up 2 bases and J gave up 12 bases, with 10 bases separating them. Per germline, CDR1 SGHTA and CDR2 FQGNSA. The CDR3 bases are TGTGCCAGCAGCTTATTAGGGGGATCTTTCTTT. Amino acid sequence: CASSLLGGSFF.

This clonotype came up once. A much more abundant neighbour one base away suggests this may be a read error. J is TRBJ2-1 and V is TRBV7-2; 9 positions agree with TRBD2. The CDR3 is 15 residues long. CDR1 SGHTA and CDR2 FQGNSA come from the germline V gene. As DNA, the CDR3 is TGTGCCAGCAGCTACATAGCGGGGGAGCACAATGTGCAGTTCTTC. This encodes CASSYIAGEHNVQFF.